Listed below are T cell receptor beta chains from one sample, sequenced in a study of beta chain features in type 1 diabetes. TCRdb's copy holds only in-frame clones and misses some; the assay was immunoSEQ multiplex PCR. This table has about 27,000 clones, approximately 55% appearing once. The sequenced sample consisted of Tregs from blood. Receptor source: a woman between 18 and 30 years old with type 1 diabetes. The CDR3 runs from the conserved cysteine through the conserved F or W.

TRBJ1-3	TRBV29-1	CSARDSSGNTIYF
TRBJ2-5	TRBV7-9	CASSNRQGRQETQYF
TRBJ2-7	TRBV15	CATKDRLYRGEQYF
TRBJ2-7	TRBV29-1	CSVERESSGRSYEQYF
TRBJ1-1	TRBV28	CASSLWGQGATEAFF
TRBJ2-5	TRBV6-1	CASSEMATQYF
TRBJ2-5	TRBV28	CASSSGLAGGGETQYF
TRBJ1-6	TRBV27	CASSLFETGSPLHF
TRBJ2-1	TRBV5-1	CASSLATGISNEQFF
TRBJ1-1	TRBV7-9	CASSLWTRGTEAFF
TRBJ2-7	TRBV28	CASYKWGTYEQYF
TRBJ2-3	TRBV27	CASRWSGTDTQYF
TRBJ1-2	TRBV11-3	CASSLERGGVGYGYTF
TRBJ2-5	TRBV11-2	CASTTRPGGETQYF
TRBJ2-1	TRBV7-7	CASSLDWSPYNEQFF
TRBJ2-3	TRBV9	CASSGGLAGGADTQYF
TRBJ2-1	TRBV4-1	CASSQDSGTSLGGVYNEQFF
TRBJ1-1	TRBV7-2	CASSWRRWTEAFF
TRBJ2-3	TRBV7-9	CASSLGNRGADTQYF
TRBJ1-1	TRBV27	CASSFNRGGTEAFF
TRBJ1-1	TRBV7-2	CASSTDRGTEAFF
TRBJ2-3	TRBV11-2	CASSSGGAYTQYF
TRBJ2-3	TRBV25-1	CASSADRGNTDTQYF
TRBJ2-7	TRBV30	CAWSTHGGSREQYF
TRBJ2-1	TRBV4-2	CASSQASWTSGQRYTNEQFF
TRBJ1-4	TRBV7-9	CASSLLGGEKLFF
TRBJ2-5	TRBV7-9	CASSSVSGRFVETQYF
TRBJ1-4	TRBV6-6	CASSYLVTDSNEKLFF
TRBJ2-2	TRBV11-3	CASSSRAGLGELFF
TRBJ2-3	TRBV29-1	CSVEGQGARGITPDTQYF
TRBJ2-2	TRBV6-5	CASRGAGGPTGELFF
TRBJ1-2	TRBV29-1	CSVKQGAPDGYTF
TRBJ2-1	TRBV5-1	CASSPRLAGGSNEQFF
TRBJ2-1	TRBV30	CAWSVRSGLLVGEQFF
TRBJ2-2	TRBV19	CASSNTGGVPGELFF
TRBJ2-3	TRBV29-1	CSVLLGGRATDTQYF
TRBJ1-2	TRBV29-1	CSAERVGDGYTF
.	TRBV2	CASSPSGQGDYEQYF
TRBJ1-2	TRBV7-2	CASSQGGNYGYTF
TRBJ1-2	TRBV19	CASSTGQGLGYTF
TRBJ1-1	TRBV5-1	CASSRDRGQSNTEAFF